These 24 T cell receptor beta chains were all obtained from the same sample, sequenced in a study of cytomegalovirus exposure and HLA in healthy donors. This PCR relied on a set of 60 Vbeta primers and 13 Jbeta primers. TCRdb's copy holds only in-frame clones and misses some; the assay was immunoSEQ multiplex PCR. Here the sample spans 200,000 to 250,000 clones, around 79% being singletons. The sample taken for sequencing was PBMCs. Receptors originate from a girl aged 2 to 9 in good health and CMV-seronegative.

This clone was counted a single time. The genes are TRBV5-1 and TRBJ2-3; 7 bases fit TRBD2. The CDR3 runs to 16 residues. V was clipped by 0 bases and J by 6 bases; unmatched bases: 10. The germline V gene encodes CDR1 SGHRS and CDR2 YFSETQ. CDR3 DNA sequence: TGCGCCAGCAGCTTGGGCCTAGCGGCCCCCGAGGATACGCAGTATTTT. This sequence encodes CASSLGLAAPEDTQYF.

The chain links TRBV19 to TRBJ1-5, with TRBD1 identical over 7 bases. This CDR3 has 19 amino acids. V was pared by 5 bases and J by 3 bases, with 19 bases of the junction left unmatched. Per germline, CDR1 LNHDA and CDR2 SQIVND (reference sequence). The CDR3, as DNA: TGTGCCAGTAGTGCAGGGTCGAAAACCGGGACAGCCCACAATCAGCCCCAGCATTTT. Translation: CASSAGSKTGTAHNQPQHF.

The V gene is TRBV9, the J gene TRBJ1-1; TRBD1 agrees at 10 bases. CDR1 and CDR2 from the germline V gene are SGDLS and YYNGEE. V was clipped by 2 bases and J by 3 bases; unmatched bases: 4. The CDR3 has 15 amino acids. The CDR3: CASSVDRGLYTEAFF. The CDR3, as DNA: TGTGCCAGCAGCGTCGACAGGGGGCTATACACTGAAGCTTTCTTT.

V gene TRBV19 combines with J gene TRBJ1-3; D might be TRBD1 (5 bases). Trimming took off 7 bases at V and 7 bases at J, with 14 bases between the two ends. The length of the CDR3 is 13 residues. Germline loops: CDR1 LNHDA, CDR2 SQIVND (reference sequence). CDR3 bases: TGTGCCAGTATTCCTCTTGGGGGGAACACCATATATTTT. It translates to CASIPLGGNTIYF.

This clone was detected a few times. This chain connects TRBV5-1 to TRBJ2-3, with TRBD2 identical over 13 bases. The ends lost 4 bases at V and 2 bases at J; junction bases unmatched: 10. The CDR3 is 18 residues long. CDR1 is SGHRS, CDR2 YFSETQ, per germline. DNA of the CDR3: TGCGCCAGCAGCCATCCCTTGGGGACTAGCGGGGTCACAGATACGCAGTATTTT. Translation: CASSHPLGTSGVTDTQYF.

CDR3 loop: CASSETGLQETQYF. The CDR3 DNA follows: TGTGCCAGCAGTGAAACAGGGTTACAAGAGACCCAGTACTTC. This chain links TRBV9 with TRBJ2-5, with D tentatively TRBD1 (6 bases). Germline V gives CDR1 SGDLS, CDR2 YYNGEE. V lost 5 bases to trimming and J lost 2 bases, with 13 bases between them. The CDR3 is made up of 14 amino acids.

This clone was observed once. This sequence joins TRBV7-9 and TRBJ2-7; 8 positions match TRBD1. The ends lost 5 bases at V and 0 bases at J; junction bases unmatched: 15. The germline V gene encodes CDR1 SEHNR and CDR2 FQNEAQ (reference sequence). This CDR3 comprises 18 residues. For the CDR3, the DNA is TGTGCCAGCAGCACACGCAGGGGGCGGTTGTCGTACTCCTACGAGCAGTACTTC. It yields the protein CASSTRRGRLSYSYEQYF.

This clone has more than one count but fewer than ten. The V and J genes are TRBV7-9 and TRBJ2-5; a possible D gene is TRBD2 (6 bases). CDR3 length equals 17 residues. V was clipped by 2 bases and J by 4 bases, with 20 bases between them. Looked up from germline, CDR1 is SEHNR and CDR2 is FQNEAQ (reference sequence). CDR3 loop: CASSLKGRGREGETQYF. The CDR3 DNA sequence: TGTGCCAGCAGCTTAAAAGGGCGGGGTAGAGAGGGAGAGACCCAGTACTTC.

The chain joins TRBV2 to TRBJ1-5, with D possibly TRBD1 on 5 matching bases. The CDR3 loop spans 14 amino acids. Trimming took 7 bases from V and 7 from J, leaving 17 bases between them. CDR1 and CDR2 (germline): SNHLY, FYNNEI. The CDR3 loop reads CASNPGAAIQPQHF. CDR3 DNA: TGTGCCAGCAACCCTGGGGCGGCAATCCAGCCCCAGCATTTT.

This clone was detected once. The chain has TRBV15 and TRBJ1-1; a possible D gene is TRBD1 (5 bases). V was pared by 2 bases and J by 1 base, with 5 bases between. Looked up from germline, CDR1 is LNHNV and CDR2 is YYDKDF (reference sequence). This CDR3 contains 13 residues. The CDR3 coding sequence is TGTGCCACCAGCAGACAGGGGAACACTGAAGCTTTCTTT. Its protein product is CATSRQGNTEAFF.

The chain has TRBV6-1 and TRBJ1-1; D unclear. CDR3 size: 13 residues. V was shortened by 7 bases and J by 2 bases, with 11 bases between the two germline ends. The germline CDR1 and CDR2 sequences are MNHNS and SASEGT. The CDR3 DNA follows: TGTGCCAGCACCCCCCGGGGTAACACTGAAGCTTTCTTT. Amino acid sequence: CASTPRGNTEAFF.

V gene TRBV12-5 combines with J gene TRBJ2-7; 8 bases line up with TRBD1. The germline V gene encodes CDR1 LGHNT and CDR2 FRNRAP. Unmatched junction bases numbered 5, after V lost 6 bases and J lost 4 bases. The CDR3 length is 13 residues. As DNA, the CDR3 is TGTGCTAGTGGACGACAGGGGCAGTACGAGCAGTACTTC. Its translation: CASGRQGQYEQYF.

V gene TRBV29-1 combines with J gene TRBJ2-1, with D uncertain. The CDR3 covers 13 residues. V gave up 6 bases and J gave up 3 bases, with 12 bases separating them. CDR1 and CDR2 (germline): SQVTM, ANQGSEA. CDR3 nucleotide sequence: TGCAGCGTGCCGCAAGCCAACTACAATGAGCAGTTCTTC. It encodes CSVPQANYNEQFF.

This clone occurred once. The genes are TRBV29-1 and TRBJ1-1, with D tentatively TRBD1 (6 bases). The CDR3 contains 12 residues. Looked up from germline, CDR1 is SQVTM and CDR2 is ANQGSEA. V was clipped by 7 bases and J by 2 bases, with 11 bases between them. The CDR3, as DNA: TGCAGCGCCGGGACACCAAACACTGAAGCTTTCTTT. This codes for CSAGTPNTEAFF.

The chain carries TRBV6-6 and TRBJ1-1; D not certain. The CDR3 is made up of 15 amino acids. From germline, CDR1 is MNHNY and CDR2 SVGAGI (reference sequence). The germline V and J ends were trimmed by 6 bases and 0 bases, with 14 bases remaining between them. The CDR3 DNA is TGTGCCAGCAGGAGCCAAGTCCTCATGAACACTGAAGCTTTCTTT. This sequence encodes CASRSQVLMNTEAFF.

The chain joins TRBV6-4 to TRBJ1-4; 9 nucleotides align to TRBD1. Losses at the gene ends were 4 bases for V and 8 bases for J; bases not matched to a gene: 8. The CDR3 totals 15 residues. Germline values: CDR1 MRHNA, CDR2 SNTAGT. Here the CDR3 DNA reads TGTGCCAGCAGTGCCTCGCCGGGACAGGGAGAAAAACTGTTTTTT. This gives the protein CASSASPGQGEKLFF.

CDR3 sequence (DNA): TGTGCCAGCAGCTTTGAGAGGGGGCATATTAATAATGAAGCTTTCTTT. As protein: CASSFERGHINNEAFF. The chain uses TRBV7-3 and TRBJ1-1; 7 positions match TRBD1. The V gene end was trimmed by 3 bases and the J gene end by 7 bases; junction bases not matched to a gene: 14. CDR1 is SGHTA and CDR2 is FQGTGA in the germline V gene. The CDR3 loop spans 16 amino acids.

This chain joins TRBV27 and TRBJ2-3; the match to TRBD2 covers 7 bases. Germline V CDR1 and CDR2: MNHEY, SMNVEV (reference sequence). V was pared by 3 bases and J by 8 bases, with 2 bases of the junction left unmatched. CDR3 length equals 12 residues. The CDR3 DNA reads TGTGCCAGCAGTTTTGCTAGCGGTACGCAGTATTTT. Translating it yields CASSFASGTQYF.

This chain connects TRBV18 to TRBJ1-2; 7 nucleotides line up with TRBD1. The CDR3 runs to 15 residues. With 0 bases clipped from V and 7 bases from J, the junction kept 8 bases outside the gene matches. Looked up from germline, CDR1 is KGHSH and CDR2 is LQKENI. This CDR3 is CASSPPGTDWRGYTF. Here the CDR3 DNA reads TGTGCCAGCTCACCACCAGGGACAGACTGGCGTGGCTACACCTTC. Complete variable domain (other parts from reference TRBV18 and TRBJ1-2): NAGVMQNPRHLVRRRGQEARLRCSPMKGHSHVYWYRQLPEEGLKFMVYLQKENIIDESGMPKERFSAEFPKEGPSILRIQQVVRGDSAAYFCASSPPGTDWRGYTFGSGTRLTVV.

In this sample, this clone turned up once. The CDR3 loop is CASSSDGNTDTQYF. The CDR3 DNA is TGTGCCAGCAGCTCCGACGGGAACACAGATACGCAGTATTTT. The chain links TRBV4-2 to TRBJ2-3, with D tentatively TRBD2 (5 bases). The CDR3 runs to 14 residues. V was cut by 5 bases and J by 2 bases, with 11 bases left in between. From germline, CDR1 is LGHNA and CDR2 YNFKEQ.

The CDR3 nucleotides are TGTGCCTGGAGTGCTCGGGGTGTTTGGAATCAGCCCCAGCATTTT. As protein: CAWSARGVWNQPQHF. The V call is TRBV30, the J call TRBJ1-5; D gene unclear. This CDR3 region has 15 residues. With 1 base removed from V and 4 bases from J, the gap between germline ends came to 14 bases. Germline V gene data show CDR1 as GTSNPN and CDR2 as SVGIG (reference sequence).

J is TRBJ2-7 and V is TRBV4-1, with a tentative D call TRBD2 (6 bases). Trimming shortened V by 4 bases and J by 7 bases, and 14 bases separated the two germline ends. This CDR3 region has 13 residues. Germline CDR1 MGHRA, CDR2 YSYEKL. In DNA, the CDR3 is TGCGCCAGCAGCCTTTTTTGGGGGAGGGAGCAGTACTTC. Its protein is CASSLFWGREQYF.

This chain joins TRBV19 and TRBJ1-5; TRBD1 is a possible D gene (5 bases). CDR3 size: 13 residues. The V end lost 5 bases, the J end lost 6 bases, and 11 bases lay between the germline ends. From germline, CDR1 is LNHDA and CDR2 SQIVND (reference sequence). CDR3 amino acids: CASSASGPQPQHF. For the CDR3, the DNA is TGTGCCAGTAGTGCCTCAGGGCCTCAGCCCCAGCATTTT. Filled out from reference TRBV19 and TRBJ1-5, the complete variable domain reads DGGITQSPKYLFRKEGQNVTLSCEQNLNHDAMYWYRQDPGQGLRLIYYSQIVNDFQKGDIAEGYSVSREKKESFPLTVTSAQKNPTAFYLCASSASGPQPQHFGDGTRLSIL.

The CDR3 spells CASSDLRGETQYF. In DNA form, the CDR3 reads TGTGCCAGCAGTGATTTACGGGGAGAGACCCAGTACTTC. This rearrangement joins TRBV2 to TRBJ2-5; a possible D gene is TRBD2 (5 bases). Germline values: CDR1 SNHLY, CDR2 FYNNEI. V lost 3 bases to trimming and J lost 4 bases, with 9 bases between them. This CDR3 contains 13 residues.